The rows below give T cell receptor beta chains drawn from one sample of a study of blood T cell repertoires in COVID-19. The repertoire was sequenced with immunoSEQ multiplex PCR; TCRdb's copy has only in-frame clones and lacks some. The sample lists about 260,000 clones, over 80% occurring once. The source material was peripheral blood. The source is a woman aged 40-49 years who had recovered from COVID-19. CDR3s include the opening cysteine and the closing phenylalanine or tryptophan. The order of the fields is clone size, J gene, V gene, D gene, CDR3 protein, CDR3 DNA. The D gene is left open where the match is weak. Expanded clones get a size class; other rows say once, few or many, or leave the size out.

size: -; J: TRBJ2-1; V: TRBV19; D: TRBD1; CDR3: CASMLTGVSYNEQFF; DNA: TGTGCCAGTATGCTCACAGGGGTCTCCTACAATGAGCAGTTCTTC
size: once; J: TRBJ2-2; V: TRBV28; D: -; CDR3: CASSLLAAYPGELFF; DNA: TGTGCCAGCAGTTTACTGGCCGCATACCCCGGGGAGCTGTTTTTT
size: -; J: TRBJ2-7; V: TRBV5-4; D: TRBD2; CDR3: CASSLAAGGSYEQYF; DNA: TGTGCCAGCAGCTTGGCAGCGGGGGGGTCCTACGAGCAGTACTTC
size: -; J: TRBJ1-5; V: TRBV6-5; D: TRBD1; CDR3: CASSADRGSQPQHF; DNA: TGTGCCAGCAGCGCCGACAGGGGTTCGCAGCCCCAGCATTTT
size: -; J: TRBJ1-6; V: TRBV25-1; D: -; CDR3: CASGGALNVPDSPLHF; DNA: TGTGCCAGCGGAGGGGCACTTAACGTCCCTGATTCACCCCTCCACTTT
size: few; J: TRBJ2-1; V: TRBV7-9; D: TRBD1; CDR3: CASSLARTGLANEQFF; DNA: TGTGCCAGCAGCTTAGCAAGGACAGGGCTCGCGAATGAGCAGTTCTTC
size: -; J: TRBJ2-2; V: TRBV24-1; D: -; CDR3: CATSDFPLGGELFF; DNA: TGTGCCACCAGTGATTTTCCCCTCGGCGGGGAGCTGTTTTTT
size: -; J: TRBJ2-5; V: TRBV6-5; D: -; CDR3: CASSYPGLNRATQYF; DNA: TGTGCCAGCAGTTACCCCGGACTGAATCGGGCGACCCAGTACTTC
size: -; J: TRBJ1-2; V: TRBV10-3; D: -; CDR3: CAISGTENYGYTF; DNA: TGTGCCATCAGTGGGACAGAAAACTATGGCTACACCTTC
size: -; J: TRBJ2-7; V: TRBV6-5; D: -; CDR3: CASSRDRTSYEQYF; DNA: TGTGCCAGCAGCCGCGACAGGACCTCCTACGAGCAGTACTTC
size: -; J: TRBJ1-5; V: TRBV2; D: -; CDR3: CASSEWGLGQPQHF; DNA: TGTGCCAGCAGTGAGTGGGGGCTCGGTCAGCCCCAGCATTTT
size: -; J: TRBJ2-2; V: TRBV7-9; D: -; CDR3: CASSFVRDTGELFF; DNA: TGTGCCAGCAGCTTCGTTCGGGACACCGGGGAGCTGTTTTTT
size: -; J: TRBJ1-2; V: TRBV13; D: -; CDR3: CASSTGLVDGYTF; DNA: TGTGCCAGCAGCACCGGTTTAGTGGATGGCTACACCTTC
size: -; J: TRBJ2-3; V: TRBV6-5; D: TRBD1; CDR3: CASSYSKGAPTDTQYF; DNA: TGTGCCAGCAGTTACTCGAAGGGGGCGCCCACAGATACGCAGTATTTT
size: -; J: TRBJ2-2; V: TRBV2; D: TRBD1; CDR3: CASNSRTGYTGELFF; DNA: TGTGCCAGCAACTCCCGGACAGGGTACACCGGGGAGCTGTTTTTT
size: few; J: TRBJ1-1; V: TRBV5-4; D: -; CDR3: CASSLGRDTEAFF; DNA: TGTGCCAGCAGCTTGGGGAGGGACACTGAAGCTTTCTTT
size: -; J: TRBJ1-5; V: TRBV25-1; D: TRBD1; CDR3: CASTPDRGLDQPQHF; DNA: TGTGCCAGCACCCCCGACAGGGGGCTCGATCAGCCCCAGCATTTT
size: -; J: TRBJ1-5; V: TRBV10-3; D: -; CDR3: CAISSTGRNQPQHF; DNA: TGTGCCATCAGTTCAACAGGGCGGAATCAGCCCCAGCATTTT
size: -; J: TRBJ1-6; V: TRBV15; D: -; CDR3: CATSRDRDTANSPLHF; DNA: TGTGCCACCAGCAGAGACCGGGACACAGCTAATTCACCCCTCCACTTT
size: few; J: TRBJ1-2; V: TRBV30; D: -; CDR3: CARDNNYGYTF; DNA: TGTGCCAGAGATAACAACTATGGCTACACCTTC
size: -; J: TRBJ1-1; V: TRBV4-1; D: TRBD1; CDR3: CASSQDRTGGFMNTEAFF; DNA: TGCGCCAGCAGCCAAGATCGGACAGGGGGGTTTATGAACACTGAAGCTTTCTTT
size: -; J: TRBJ1-1; V: TRBV7-9; D: -; CDR3: CASSAQQGTEAFF; DNA: TGTGCCAGCAGCGCTCAACAGGGAACTGAAGCTTTCTTT
size: -; J: TRBJ1-1; V: TRBV5-1; D: -; CDR3: CASSLAQGRGTEAFF; DNA: TGCGCCAGCAGCTTGGCGCAGGGACGGGGGACTGAAGCTTTCTTT
size: -; J: TRBJ2-7; V: TRBV6-1; D: -; CDR3: CASSDLTARAYEQYF; DNA: TGTGCCAGCAGTGATTTGACAGCCCGGGCCTACGAGCAGTACTTC
size: -; J: TRBJ2-5; V: TRBV3-1/TRBV3-2; D: -; CDR3: CASSQDSSAGVGTQYF; DNA: TGTGCCAGCAGCCAAGATAGTTCGGCCGGGGTGGGGACCCAGTACTTC
size: -; J: TRBJ1-2; V: TRBV2; D: -; CDR3: CASTQARVNYGYTF; DNA: TGTGCCAGCACTCAAGCCAGGGTTAACTATGGCTACACCTTC
size: -; J: TRBJ2-7; V: TRBV12-3/TRBV12-4; D: -; CDR3: CASSSRHSEQYF; DNA: TGTGCCAGCAGTTCCCGCCACAGCGAGCAGTACTTC
size: once; J: TRBJ2-5; V: TRBV11-3; D: -; CDR3: CASCSGETQYF; DNA: TGTGCCAGCTGCTCGGGGGAGACCCAGTACTTC
size: -; J: TRBJ2-3; V: TRBV13; D: -; CDR3: CASRSPLTSTDTQYF; DNA: TGTGCCAGCAGGTCCCCCCTAACGAGCACAGATACGCAGTATTTT
size: -; J: TRBJ1-6; V: TRBV6-4; D: -; CDR3: CASSAGLEDSPLHF; DNA: TGTGCCAGCAGTGCCGGACTTGAGGATTCACCCCTCCACTTT
size: -; J: TRBJ2-7; V: TRBV3-1/TRBV3-2; D: TRBD1; CDR3: CASSQASGQYYEQYF; DNA: TGTGCCAGCAGCCAAGCGTCGGGACAGTACTACGAGCAGTACTTC
size: few; J: TRBJ1-6; V: TRBV2; D: -; CDR3: CASSGAAVGSPLHF; DNA: TGTGCCAGCAGTGGGGCAGCAGTTGGTTCACCCCTCCACTTT
size: -; J: TRBJ2-1; V: TRBV24-1; D: TRBD1; CDR3: CATSDPGTGVGNEQFF; DNA: TGTGCCACCAGTGACCCCGGGACAGGGGTCGGCAATGAGCAGTTCTTC
size: once; J: TRBJ2-1; V: TRBV5-1; D: -; CDR3: CASSRGPYPNEQFF; DNA: TGCGCCAGCAGCAGGGGTCCTTACCCCAATGAGCAGTTCTTC
size: -; J: TRBJ1-6; V: TRBV15; D: TRBD1; CDR3: CATSRGDRRENSPLHF; DNA: TGTGCCACCAGCAGAGGGGACAGGCGAGAAAATTCACCCCTCCACTTT
size: -; J: TRBJ2-2; V: TRBV11-3; D: TRBD1; CDR3: CASSPSPWDSDTGELFF; DNA: TGTGCCAGCAGCCCATCCCCCTGGGACAGTGATACCGGGGAGCTGTTTTTT